Below, 10 T cell receptor beta chains from the same sample are listed, as sequenced in a study of T cells in localized non-small cell lung cancer. TCRdb's table, derived via immunoSEQ multiplex PCR, lists solely in-frame clones and lacks some. The repertoire includes about 45,000 clones, around 86% of them detected once, and roughly 15% sits in the top ten. The sample here was peripheral blood mononuclear cells, taken before any cancer treatment. These receptors all come from a man between 40 and 70 years old with stage III lung adenocarcinoma.

The CDR3 region is CASSLETGGSLAKNIQYF. As DNA, the CDR3 is TGTGCCAGCAGCTTAGAGACAGGGGGATCTCTAGCCAAAAACATTCAGTACTTC. The gene calls are TRBV13 and TRBJ2-4, with 9 positions matching TRBD1. CDR3 length equals 18 residues. Germline-derived CDR1 and CDR2 are PRHDT and FYEKMQ (reference sequence). J lost 0 bases, V lost 1 base, and 7 bases had no gene match.

The chain employs TRBV5-6 and TRBJ1-4, with 9 bases matching TRBD1. V lost 4 bases and J lost 0; bases outside the gene matches: 4. The CDR3 totals 16 residues. CDR1 and CDR2 from the germline V gene are SGHDT and YYEEEE. The CDR3 DNA is TGTGCCAGCAGCCCTAGACAGGGGGCAACTAATGAAAAACTGTTTTTT. It codes for CASSPRQGATNEKLFF.

This clone was seen a handful of times. J is TRBJ2-7 and V is TRBV2; D remains ambiguous. From germline, CDR1 is SNHLY and CDR2 FYNNEI. The CDR3 runs to 13 residues. V dropped 0 bases and J dropped 6 bases, with 9 bases sitting between them. The CDR3 protein is CASSEALRLEQYF. Written as DNA, the CDR3 is TGTGCCAGCAGTGAAGCGCTCAGGCTCGAGCAGTACTTC.

The chain combines TRBV7-2 with TRBJ2-7; D is ambiguous. Per germline, CDR1 SGHTA and CDR2 FQGNSA. The CDR3 sequence is 13 residues long. V gave up 1 base and J gave up 6 bases, with 10 bases separating them. CDR3 DNA: TGTGCCAGCAGCTTAGTTAAAAGGGTCGAGCAGTACTTC. Its translation: CASSLVKRVEQYF.

The chain is built from TRBV7-9 and TRBJ2-2; 9 nucleotides line up with TRBD2. V dropped 0 bases and J dropped 1; count of bases not matched to a gene: 3. Germline values: CDR1 SEHNR, CDR2 FQNEAQ (reference sequence). This CDR3 spans 17 amino acids. CDR3 sequence: CASSLASGGLNTGELFF. For the CDR3, the DNA is TGTGCCAGCAGCTTAGCTAGCGGGGGACTGAACACCGGGGAGCTGTTTTTT. Filled out from reference TRBV7-9 and TRBJ2-2, the complete variable domain reads DTGVSQNPRHKITKRGQNVTFRCDPISEHNRLYWYRQTLGQGPEFLTYFQNEAQLEKSRLLSDRFSAERPKGSFSTLEIQRTEQGDSAMYLCASSLASGGLNTGELFFGEGSRLTVL.

This sequence joins TRBV7-6 and TRBJ2-6; D ambiguous. Germline V gene lookup returns CDR1 SGHVS and CDR2 FNYEAQ. The CDR3 spans 15 residues. The V end was cut by 2 bases, the J end by 0 bases, with 5 bases between. The CDR3 DNA is TGTGCCAGCAGCTTATATGCCTCTGGGGCCAACGTCCTGACTTTC. As protein: CASSLYASGANVLTF.

This clone was counted only a few times. The chain couples TRBV28 to TRBJ1-2, with TRBD1 as a possible D gene (6 bases). Germline V gives CDR1 MDHEN, CDR2 SYDVKM. V lost 5 bases and J 1 base, leaving 11 bases between the germline ends. The CDR3 is made up of 14 amino acids. CDR3 in amino acids: CASSTGQLNYGYTF. The DNA for the CDR3 is TGTGCCAGCAGTACAGGACAGCTTAACTATGGCTACACCTTC.

CDR3 loop: CSVEVKGYPTYEQYF. The CDR3, as DNA: TGCAGCGTTGAAGTAAAAGGGTATCCCACCTACGAGCAGTACTTC. The rearrangement links TRBV29-1 to TRBJ2-7; no firm D call. V was trimmed by 1 base and J by 2 bases, leaving 15 bases between them. Germline lookup yields CDR1 SQVTM and CDR2 ANQGSEA. This CDR3 has 15 amino acids.

This clone was seen only a few times. V and J are TRBV11-2 and TRBJ2-7; the D is unclear. The germline V gene has CDR1 SGHAT and CDR2 FQNNGV. The CDR3 contains 12 residues. V lost 0 bases, J lost 6 bases, and 6 bases lay in between. The CDR3 sequence is CASSLDLSEQYF. CDR3 DNA: TGTGCCAGCAGCTTAGATTTGTCCGAGCAGTACTTC.

The chain employs TRBV5-8 and TRBJ2-2; D call uncertain. The CDR3 contains 12 residues. CDR1 is SGHTS, CDR2 YDEGEE, per germline. Trimming cost V 7 bases and J 0 bases, with 4 bases left between them. The CDR3 bases are TGTGCCAGCGAAGCGAACACCGGGGAGCTGTTTTTT. It yields the protein CASEANTGELFF. The variable domain in full, completed from reference TRBV5-8 and TRBJ2-2, reads EAGVTQSPTHLIKTRGQQATLRCSPISGHTSVYWYQQALGLGLQFLLWYDEGEERNRGNFPPRFSGRQFPNYSSELNVNALELEDSALYLCASEANTGELFFGEGSRLTVL.